Below are 27 T cell receptor beta chains sequenced from a single sample in a study of early stage breast cancer tumors. Assay used: immunoSEQ multiplex PCR; TCRdb lists only in-frame clones, some missing. This table has around 71,000 clones, more than 65% appearing once. The sequencing input was blood. These receptors were collected from a person between 55 and 69 years old with breast cancer.

The chain has TRBV7-2 and TRBJ2-2; a weak D match, TRBD2 (6 bases). CDR1 and CDR2 from the germline V gene are SGHTA and FQGNSA. The length of the CDR3 is 15 residues. Trimming cost V 5 bases and J 7 bases, with 17 bases left between them. The CDR3 loop is CASSPTSTWGGELFF. The CDR3 DNA follows: TGTGCCAGCAGCCCTACTAGCACCTGGGGCGGGGAGCTGTTTTTT.

This rearrangement joins TRBV5-1 to TRBJ2-6; 12 nucleotides align to TRBD1. The V segment lost 5 bases and the J segment 2 bases; nucleotides outside the gene matches: 5. This CDR3 region has 17 residues. Per the germline V gene, CDR1 is SGHRS and CDR2 is YFSETQ. CDR3: CASSSGTGGAGANVLTF. As DNA, the CDR3 is TGCGCCAGCAGTTCCGGGACAGGGGGCGCTGGGGCCAACGTCCTGACTTTC.

V is TRBV5-4 and J is TRBJ2-5, with 10 bases fitting TRBD1. The CDR3 has 16 residues. The junction had 4 bases not matched to a gene; V was cut back by 0 bases and J by 2 bases. Germline CDR1 and CDR2: SGHNT and YYREEE (reference sequence). For the CDR3, the DNA is TGTGCCAGCAGCTTGGGGGACAGGGGCTTTCAAGAGACCCAGTACTTC. As protein: CASSLGDRGFQETQYF.

CDR3 in amino acids: CASAGNNGYTF. The CDR3 DNA sequence: TGTGCCAGCGCAGGGAACAATGGCTACACCTTC. The chain uses TRBV2 and TRBJ1-2; perhaps TRBD1 as D (5 bases). V was pared by 8 bases and J by 6 bases, with 10 bases between. The CDR3 runs 11 residues. Germline CDR1 and CDR2: SNHLY and FYNNEI.

This clone was seen only a few times. This rearrangement joins TRBV7-9 to TRBJ2-7, with D perhaps given as TRBD1 or TRBD2 (5 bases each). The ends were cut back, 3 bases at V and 4 bases at J, with 16 bases in the middle. CDR3 length equals 15 residues. Looked up from germline, CDR1 is SEHNR and CDR2 is FQNEAQ (reference sequence). CDR3 coding DNA: TGTGCCAGCAGCTTCTCCGGGACGGTTGGGTACGAGCAGTACTTC. Protein sequence: CASSFSGTVGYEQYF.

This clone occurred a few times. The chain is built from TRBV6-5 and TRBJ1-5, with no clear D. Germline V gene data show CDR1 as MNHEY and CDR2 as SVGAGI. Trimming removed 11 bases from V and 5 bases from J, with 16 bases in between. This CDR3 spans 13 amino acids. The CDR3 coding sequence is TGTGCCTCTGGATGGGAAAGGGATCAGCCCCAGCATTTT. This translates into CASGWERDQPQHF.

The chain recombines TRBV9 with TRBJ1-1; no clear D. The CDR3 runs to 16 residues. From germline, CDR1 is SGDLS and CDR2 YYNGEE. Trimming removed 4 bases from V and 2 bases from J, with 18 bases in between. CDR3 residues: CASSLEALAENTEAFF. CDR3 coding DNA: TGTGCCAGCAGCCTCGAGGCCCTCGCGGAAAACACTGAAGCTTTCTTT.

This clone appeared a few times. CDR3 region: CASSLDWGTGTEAFF. CDR3 bases: TGTGCCAGCAGCTTAGATTGGGGCACAGGGACTGAAGCTTTCTTT. The V call is TRBV11-2, the J call TRBJ1-1; tentative D call: TRBD1 (6 bases). The CDR3 consists of 15 residues. Trimming cost V 0 bases and J 5 bases, with 13 bases left between them. Germline V gene data show CDR1 as SGHAT and CDR2 as FQNNGV.

The genes are TRBV20-1 and TRBJ2-5; D unresolved. Germline V gene lookup returns CDR1 DFQATT and CDR2 SNEGSKA (reference sequence). This CDR3 contains 10 residues. V was clipped by 4 bases and J by 7 bases, with 7 bases between them. CDR3 in amino acids: CSATVGTQYF. For the CDR3, the DNA is TGCAGTGCTACGGTTGGGACCCAGTACTTC.

The chain couples TRBV6-1 to TRBJ2-3; 9 bases are shared with TRBD1. Trimming took 0 bases from V and 6 from J; bases not matched to a gene: 4. Germline CDR1 MNHNS, CDR2 SASEGT. CDR3 size: 15 residues. CDR3 protein: CASSEAGQGVDTQYF. As DNA, the CDR3 is TGTGCCAGCAGTGAAGCGGGACAGGGTGTCGATACGCAGTATTTT.

The chain carries TRBV28 and TRBJ2-3; no reliable D call. CDR1 and CDR2 from the germline V gene are MDHEN and SYDVKM. V lost 1 base to trimming and J lost 1 base, with 9 bases between them. The length of the CDR3 is 15 residues. The CDR3 here is CASSLSKLGTDTQYF. CDR3 DNA sequence: TGTGCCAGCAGTTTATCCAAACTCGGCACAGATACGCAGTATTTT.

This chain joins TRBV28 and TRBJ1-2; unclear D gene. The CDR3 is 15 residues long. V gave up 6 bases and J gave up 5 bases, with 19 bases separating them. Looked up from germline, CDR1 is MDHEN and CDR2 is SYDVKM. DNA for the CDR3: TGTGCCAGCAGCGCCCCCGAGGGCCGCGGTTATGGCTACACCTTC. Translation: CASSAPEGRGYGYTF.

The J gene is TRBJ1-6, the V gene TRBV6-1, with 7 bases that match TRBD1. The length of the CDR3 is 14 residues. V lost 6 bases, J lost 6 bases, and 5 bases stayed unmatched. The germline V gene has CDR1 MNHNS and CDR2 SASEGT. CDR3 region: CASSPDRLNSPLHF. For the CDR3, the DNA is TGTGCCAGCAGCCCGGACAGGCTTAATTCACCCCTCCACTTT.

This chain joins TRBV4-1 and TRBJ1-5; 11 positions agree with TRBD1. This CDR3 has 14 amino acids. Germline loops: CDR1 MGHRA, CDR2 YSYEKL. V dropped 5 bases and J dropped 11; count of bases not matched to a gene: 8. CDR3: CASSDGTGGISQHF. The CDR3, as DNA: TGCGCCAGCAGCGACGGGACAGGGGGTATATCCCAGCATTTT.

V usage is TRBV7-3 and J usage is TRBJ2-3; D perhaps matches TRBD2 (5 bases). This CDR3 is built from 14 residues. The germline V gene has CDR1 SGHTA and CDR2 FQGTGA. Trimming cost V 2 bases and J 2 bases, with 8 bases left between them. CDR3 amino acids: CASSLVGVTDTQYF. The DNA of the CDR3 is TGTGCCAGCAGCTTAGTGGGAGTCACAGATACGCAGTATTTT.

This clone was seen more than once but under ten times. The chain combines TRBV30 with TRBJ1-6; tentatively, D is TRBD1 (6 bases). V was cut by 2 bases and J by 7 bases, with 15 bases left in between. Germline CDR1 reads GTSNPN; CDR2 reads SVGIG (reference sequence). This CDR3 region has 15 residues. The CDR3 is CAWSPEGQRNSPLHF. For the CDR3, the DNA is TGTGCCTGGAGTCCAGAAGGACAGAGAAATTCACCCCTCCACTTT.

The chain is built from TRBV2 and TRBJ2-7; D unclear. CDR3 length: 13 amino acids. The V end lost 6 bases, the J end lost 1 base, and 10 bases lay between the germline ends. Germline-derived CDR1 and CDR2 are SNHLY and FYNNEI. In DNA form, the CDR3 reads TGTGCCAGCAGAAGGGAAGTTTCCTACGAGCAGTACTTC. Residues: CASRREVSYEQYF.

The rearrangement joins TRBV5-4 to TRBJ2-3, with TRBD1 matching over 7 bases. This CDR3 contains 14 residues. Trimming removed 3 bases from V and 2 bases from J; junction bases left unmatched: 3. Germline V gene data show CDR1 as SGHNT and CDR2 as YYREEE (reference sequence). CDR3 DNA: TGTGCCAGCAGCTCGGGACAGATCACAGATACGCAGTATTTT. This gives the protein CASSSGQITDTQYF.

V and J are TRBV6-5 and TRBJ1-1; no definite D call. The CDR3 spans 16 residues. Trimming cost V 0 bases and J 10 bases, with 21 bases left between them. The V gene's germline CDR1 is MNHEY and CDR2 SVGAGI. The CDR3 here is CASSYSMILVGRGAFF. The CDR3 DNA sequence: TGTGCCAGCAGTTACTCGATGATTCTAGTGGGCCGGGGAGCTTTCTTT.

The chain couples TRBV2 to TRBJ2-1; tentatively, D is TRBD1 (5 bases). V lost 0 bases and J 5 bases, leaving 11 bases between the germline ends. The CDR3 spans 15 residues. Germline V CDR1 and CDR2: SNHLY, FYNNEI. In DNA form, the CDR3 reads TGTGCCAGCAGTGAAGCGCTGGGCAGGGACAATGAGCAGTTCTTC. Protein product: CASSEALGRDNEQFF.

The chain links TRBV4-1 to TRBJ2-7, with 8 bases fitting TRBD2. Trimming cost V 0 bases and J 3 bases; bases outside gene matches: 10. The CDR3 runs to 17 residues. The germline V gene encodes CDR1 MGHRA and CDR2 YSYEKL. The CDR3 DNA reads TGCGCCAGCAGCCAAGATATCTCGGGGGGGGGCATCTACGAGCAGTACTTC. Amino acid sequence: CASSQDISGGGIYEQYF.

The chain couples TRBV5-1 to TRBJ2-1; perhaps TRBD1 as D (6 bases). CDR3 length: 12 residues. The ends were cut back, 3 bases at V and 10 bases at J, with 11 bases in the middle. Germline V lookup: CDR1 SGHRS, CDR2 YFSETQ. The CDR3 region has the DNA TGCGCCAGCAGCTCATCAGGGGACGAGCAGTTCTTC. It codes for CASSSSGDEQFF.

The chain links TRBV7-9 to TRBJ2-5; D perhaps matches TRBD2 (6 bases). The V gene lost 5 bases and the J gene lost 5 bases, with 6 bases spanning the gap. Germline CDR1 reads SEHNR; CDR2 reads FQNEAQ (reference sequence). This CDR3 spans 11 amino acids. CDR3 loop: CASSGGETQYF. In DNA form, the CDR3 reads TGTGCCAGCAGCGGGGGGGAGACCCAGTACTTC.

This clone was seen just once. The V gene is TRBV10-3, the J gene TRBJ2-3; no clear D gene. In germline, CDR1 is ENHRY, CDR2 SYGVKD. Trimming shortened V by 10 bases and J by 0 bases, and 14 bases separated the two germline ends. The CDR3 contains 14 residues. DNA of the CDR3: TGTGCCACCACCCTAAGTGGGAGCACAGATACGCAGTATTTT. It yields the protein CATTLSGSTDTQYF.

Worth noting for this clone: Distinct nucleotide sequences in the sample also encode this CDR3. The chain uses TRBV4-2 and TRBJ1-2; D remains unclear. Between the trimmed V and J ends, which lost 1 base and 2 bases, there was a span of 5 bases. The CDR3 covers 13 residues. Germline CDR1 LGHNA, CDR2 YNFKEQ. The chain's CDR3 is CASSQGGNYGYTF. Written as DNA, the CDR3 is TGTGCCAGCAGCCAAGGCGGGAACTATGGCTACACCTTC.

V gene TRBV9 combines with J gene TRBJ2-1; possibly TRBD2 for D (6 bases). Germline CDR1 and CDR2: SGDLS and YYNGEE. V was cut by 2 bases and J by 6 bases, with 18 bases left in between. CDR3 length: 16 residues. The CDR3 DNA sequence: TGTGCCAGCAGCGTTCGGCAGGGACTCACCTCCAATGAGCAGTTCTTC. Amino acid sequence: CASSVRQGLTSNEQFF. The variable domain in full, completed from reference TRBV9 and TRBJ2-1, reads DSGVTQTPKHLITATGQRVTLRCSPRSGDLSVYWYQQSLDQGLQFLIQYYNGEERAKGNILERFSAQQFPDLHSELNLSSLELGDSALYFCASSVRQGLTSNEQFFGPGTRLTVL.

The genes are TRBV7-9 and TRBJ2-7; 11 nucleotides agree with TRBD2. Germline CDR1 reads SEHNR; CDR2 reads FQNEAQ (reference sequence). CDR3 length equals 14 residues. The trim removed 4 bases at V and 3 bases at J, leaving 2 bases unmatched. The CDR3 nucleotides read TGTGCCAGCAGCTCTAGCGGGAGGCTCTACGAGCAGTACTTC. This translates into CASSSSGRLYEQYF.